This TCR beta chain was profiled in a study of PD-L1 blockade in urothelial cancer. Study details: Patients initiated atezolizumab in about 2014 at 1,200 mg intravenously every 3 weeks.

Described time point: pretreatment peripheral blood. Spiking each PCR with synthetic TCR analog templates was performed. Method: immunoSEQ multiplex PCR; TCRdb's copy keeps in-frame clones and lacks some. Among about 52,000 clones listed, around 84% were seen once. Germline loops: CDR1 MNHEY, CDR2 SVGAGI. The CDR3 runs to 13 residues. V shed 6 bases, J shed 2 bases, and the junction held 3 bases outside the gene matches. The receptor's source is a man aged 45-65 years with urothelial cancer. This chain connects TRBV6-5 to TRBJ1-2, with 7 bases lining up with TRBD1. This material consisted of PBMCs, taken around atezolizumab (anti-PD-L1) treatment. CDR3 region: CASSPTGNYGYTF. The CDR3 nucleotides read TGTGCCAGCAGCCCGACAGGGAACTATGGCTACACCTTC.